These T cell receptor beta chains were read from a single sample in a study of cytomegalovirus exposure and HLA in healthy donors. TCRdb's table, derived via immunoSEQ multiplex PCR, lists solely in-frame clones and lacks some. The top ten clones hold roughly 2.5% of a sample with some 180,000 clones, 76% of them seen once. Input material: PBMCs. Every receptor here comes from a woman aged 25 to 45 in good health and CMV-seropositive. CDR3s include the opening cysteine and the closing phenylalanine or tryptophan. Each record gives: CDR3 protein, CDR3 DNA, D gene, J gene, V gene, clone size. D genes are given only for firm matches. The size field is filled for only some rows; it gives once, few, many or a size class.

CDR3: CASSLDLDIGEQYF
DNA: TGTGCCAGCAGCTTAGATCTGGACATTGGGGAGCAGTACTTC
D: .
J: TRBJ2-7
V: TRBV11-3
size: .

CDR3: CASSLGAGWGNPYQETQYF
DNA: TGTGCCAGCTCCTTAGGAGCGGGGTGGGGGAACCCGTACCAAGAGACCCAGTACTTC
D: TRBD2
J: TRBJ2-5
V: TRBV5-6
size: .

CDR3: CASSLPLAGGLHGELFF
DNA: TGTGCCAGCAGCCTACCCCTAGCGGGGGGGCTCCACGGGGAGCTGTTTTTT
D: TRBD2
J: TRBJ2-2
V: TRBV28
size: .

CDR3: CASSLALRGAGGPDTQYF
DNA: TGTGCCAGCAGCTTAGCGCTGAGGGGGGCGGGGGGGCCAGATACGCAGTATTTT
D: TRBD2
J: TRBJ2-3
V: TRBV7-2
size: .

CDR3: CASSLSKRGEQYF
DNA: TGTGCCAGCAGTTTATCGAAGCGGGGCGAGCAGTACTTC
D: TRBD2
J: TRBJ2-7
V: TRBV27
size: .

CDR3: CASSPYDRPYEQYF
DNA: TGTGCCAGCAGCCCTTATGACAGACCTTACGAGCAGTACTTC
D: .
J: TRBJ2-7
V: TRBV11-3
size: .

CDR3: CASSYTGIEQFF
DNA: TGTGCCAGCAGCTACACAGGTATTGAGCAGTTCTTC
D: .
J: TRBJ2-1
V: TRBV7-9
size: .

CDR3: CASSQVDGESYTF
DNA: TGCGCCAGCAGCCAAGTGGACGGGGAAAGCTACACCTTC
D: .
J: TRBJ1-2
V: TRBV4-1
size: .

CDR3: CASSWGVAGDYEQYF
DNA: TGTGCCAGCAGCTGGGGGGTAGCGGGGGACTACGAGCAGTACTTC
D: TRBD2
J: TRBJ2-7
V: TRBV5-4
size: once

CDR3: CASSQDLNGGVSYNEQFF
DNA: TGCGCCAGCAGCCAAGATCTAAACGGGGGGGTCTCCTACAATGAGCAGTTCTTC
D: TRBD2
J: TRBJ2-1
V: TRBV4-3
size: few

CDR3: CASSKRGGTGANVLTF
DNA: TGTGCCAGCAGCAAAAGAGGTGGTACTGGGGCCAACGTCCTGACTTTC
D: .
J: TRBJ2-6
V: TRBV7-2
size: .

CDR3: CASSLDRGLTNEKLFF
DNA: TGTGCCAGCTCACTGGACAGGGGGCTGACTAATGAAAAACTGTTTTTT
D: TRBD1
J: TRBJ1-4
V: TRBV18
size: .

CDR3: CASSVTSGDSYNEQFF
DNA: TGTGCCAGCAGCGTGACTAGCGGGGACTCCTACAATGAGCAGTTCTTC
D: TRBD2
J: TRBJ2-1
V: TRBV7-3
size: once

CDR3: CASVSTGGRNTIYF
DNA: TGTGCCAGCGTGTCGACAGGGGGAAGAAACACCATATATTTT
D: TRBD1
J: TRBJ1-3
V: TRBV19
size: .

CDR3: CATSTRTVGVWAQYF
DNA: TGTGCCACCAGCACCAGGACAGTGGGGGTATGGGCCCAGTACTTC
D: .
J: TRBJ2-5
V: TRBV15
size: .

CDR3: CASSRQGVGYEQYF
DNA: TGTGCCAGCAGCCGGCAGGGGGTAGGCTACGAGCAGTACTTC
D: TRBD1
J: TRBJ2-7
V: TRBV28
size: .

CDR3: CASSQGAGNEQFF
DNA: TGCGCCAGCAGCCAAGGCGCGGGAAATGAGCAGTTCTTC
D: .
J: TRBJ2-1
V: TRBV4-3
size: .

CDR3: CASSSAGGQPQHF
DNA: TGTGCCAGCTCCTCTGCCGGGGGACAGCCCCAGCATTTT
D: .
J: TRBJ1-5
V: TRBV18
size: .

CDR3: CSANVVGTQYF
DNA: TGCAGTGCTAACGTCGTCGGGACCCAGTACTTC
D: .
J: TRBJ2-5
V: TRBV20-1
size: .

CDR3: CATSRQGQASYEQYF
DNA: TGTGCCACCAGCAGACAGGGACAGGCATCCTACGAGCAGTACTTC
D: TRBD1
J: TRBJ2-7
V: TRBV15
size: .

CDR3: CASRQGYGYTF
DNA: TGTGCCAGCAGACAGGGTTATGGCTACACCTTC
D: .
J: TRBJ1-2
V: TRBV9
size: once

CDR3: CASSPTNTGSGGYTF
DNA: TGTGCCAGCTCACCCACAAACACAGGGTCTGGCGGCTACACCTTC
D: .
J: TRBJ1-2
V: TRBV18
size: .

CDR3: CASSQTAGQGVSGQYF
DNA: TGCGCCAGCAGTCAAACTGCGGGACAGGGCGTATCGGGGCAGTACTTC
D: TRBD1
J: TRBJ2-7
V: TRBV4-1
size: .

CDR3: CASSVQGTTNEKLFF
DNA: TGTGCCAGCAGTGTTCAGGGTACAACTAATGAAAAACTGTTTTTT
D: .
J: TRBJ1-4
V: TRBV2
size: .

CDR3: CSVAGTLGEKLFF
DNA: TGCAGCGTCGCCGGGACATTGGGCGAAAAACTGTTTTTT
D: .
J: TRBJ1-4
V: TRBV29-1
size: .

CDR3: CASRPRDSQPYEQYF
DNA: TGTGCCAGCAGACCCCGGGACAGCCAACCCTACGAGCAGTACTTC
D: TRBD1
J: TRBJ2-7
V: TRBV6-5
size: .